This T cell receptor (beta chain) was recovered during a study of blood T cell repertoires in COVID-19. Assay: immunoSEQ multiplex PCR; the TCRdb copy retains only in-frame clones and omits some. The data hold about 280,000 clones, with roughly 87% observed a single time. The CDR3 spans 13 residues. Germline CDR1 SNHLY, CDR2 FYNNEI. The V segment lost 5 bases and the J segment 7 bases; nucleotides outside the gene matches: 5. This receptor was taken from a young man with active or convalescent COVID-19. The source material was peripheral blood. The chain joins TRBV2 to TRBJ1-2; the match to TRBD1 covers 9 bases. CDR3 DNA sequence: TGTGCCAGCAGTAACAGGGGGCGCGGTGGCTACACCTTC. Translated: CASSNRGRGGYTF.